This record covers a single TCR beta chain. The method was immunoSEQ multiplex PCR; TCRdb's version includes in-frame clones alone and lacks a portion of them. This sample carries roughly 440,000 clones, about 91% of them seen once, and the ten largest clones take around an eighth. This entry belongs to a study of blood T cell repertoires in COVID-19. Overall study: Collection of acute and convalescent COVID-19 samples took place in the United States, Italy and Spain.

This clonotype originated in a woman aged 45 to 65 with COVID-19, enrolled during active disease. The sample consisted of peripheral blood.

The chain's CDR3 is CASSLTSSTGELFF. The CDR3 nucleotides are TGTGCCAGCAGCTTGACATCCTCCACCGGGGAGCTGTTTTTT. The V call is TRBV5-4, the J call TRBJ2-2, with no clear D. CDR1 is SGHNT and CDR2 is YYREEE in the germline V gene (reference sequence). V lost 1 base and J lost 4, with 8 bases in between. The CDR3 extends over 14 amino acids.